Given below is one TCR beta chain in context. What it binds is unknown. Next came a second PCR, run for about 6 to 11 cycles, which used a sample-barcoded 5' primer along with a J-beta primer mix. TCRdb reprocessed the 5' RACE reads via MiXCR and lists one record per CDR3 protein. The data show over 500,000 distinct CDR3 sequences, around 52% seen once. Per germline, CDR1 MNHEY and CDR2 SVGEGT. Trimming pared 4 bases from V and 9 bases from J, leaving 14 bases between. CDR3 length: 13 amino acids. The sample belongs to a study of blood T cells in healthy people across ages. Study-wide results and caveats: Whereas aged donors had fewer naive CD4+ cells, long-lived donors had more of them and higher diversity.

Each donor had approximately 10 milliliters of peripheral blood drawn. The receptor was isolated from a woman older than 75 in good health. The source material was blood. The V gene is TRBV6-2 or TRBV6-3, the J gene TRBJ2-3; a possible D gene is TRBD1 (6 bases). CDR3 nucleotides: TGTGCCAGCAGTTCGTACAGGGATTTCACGCAGTATTTT. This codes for CASSSYRDFTQYF.